This TCR beta chain was profiled in a study of cytomegalovirus exposure and HLA in healthy donors. The PCR was carried out with 60 Vbeta primers and 13 Jbeta primers. The data were produced by immunoSEQ multiplex PCR, yet TCRdb's version contains in-frame clones alone and is incomplete. Of 120,000 or so clones in the sample, 82% are singletons; the top ten hold around 1.5%. Trimming removed 6 bases at V and 0 bases at J, with 15 bases between. Germline CDR1 is MNHEY and CDR2 is SMNVEV (reference sequence). CDR3 length: 16 amino acids. Details on this clone: Its matching antigen is unknown.

Broader study findings: In an earlier analysis, most TCR beta V segments were productive about 87% or about 30% of the time.

This clonotype originated in a woman under 30 in good health and CMV-seronegative. The chain joins TRBV27 to TRBJ2-1, with D uncertain. Sequenced material: PBMCs. The CDR3 protein is CASSVLSSRSYNEQFF. The CDR3 DNA reads TGTGCCAGCAGCGTACTAAGCAGTCGCTCCTACAATGAGCAGTTCTTC.